What follows describes a single TCR beta chain. Its antigen is unknown. These data come from a study of blood T cells in healthy people across ages. Notes on the study in general: Long-lived donors had more naive CD4+ cells and higher diversity than aged donors.

The CDR3 runs 14 residues. V lost 7 bases to trimming and J lost 2 bases, with 18 bases between them. The germline CDR1 and CDR2 sequences are DFQATT and SNEGSKA (reference sequence). Each donor supplied approximately 10 milliliters of peripheral blood. Alongside a J-beta primer mix, a sample-barcoded 5' primer served in a second PCR lasting about 6 to 12 cycles. One entry per CDR3 protein results from TCRdb running MiXCR on the 5' RACE reads. This table holds roughly 560,000 distinct CDR3 sequences, approximately 25% found once. The same specimen was also included in a second study, on T cells of mothers and their children. That source notes: A few healthy Caucasian mothers and their six children donated.

The sequence was collected from a boy aged 5-17 years in good health. The chain couples TRBV20-1 to TRBJ2-7, with D possibly matching TRBD2 (5 bases). Sequenced: blood. The CDR3, as DNA: TGCAGTGGCGGCCCGGGAAGCGACGCCTACGAGCAGTACTTC. Protein sequence: CSGGPGSDAYEQYF.